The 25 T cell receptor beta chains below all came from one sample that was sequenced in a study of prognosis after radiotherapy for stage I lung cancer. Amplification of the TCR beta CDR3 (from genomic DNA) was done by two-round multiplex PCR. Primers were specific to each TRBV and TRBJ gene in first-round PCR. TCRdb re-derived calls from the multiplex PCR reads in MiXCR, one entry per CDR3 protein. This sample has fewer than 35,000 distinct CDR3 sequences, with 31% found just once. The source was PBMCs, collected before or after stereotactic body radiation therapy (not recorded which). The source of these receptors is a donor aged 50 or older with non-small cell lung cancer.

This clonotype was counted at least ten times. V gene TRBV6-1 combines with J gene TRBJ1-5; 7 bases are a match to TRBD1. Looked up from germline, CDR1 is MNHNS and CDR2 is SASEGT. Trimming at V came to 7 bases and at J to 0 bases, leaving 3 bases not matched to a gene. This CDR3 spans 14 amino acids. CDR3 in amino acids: CASKGQNSNQPQHF. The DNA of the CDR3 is TGTGCCAGCAAGGGACAGAATAGCAATCAGCCCCAGCATTTT.

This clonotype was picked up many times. Here the CDR3 reads CASGHGSEQYF. In nucleotides, the CDR3 is TGTGCCAGCGGGCACGGGAGTGAGCAGTACTTC. This chain links TRBV25-1 with TRBJ2-7; D might be TRBD2 (6 bases). The V gene's germline CDR1 is MGHDK and CDR2 SYGVNS. The CDR3 runs 11 residues. V lost 8 bases, J lost 7 bases, and 12 bases lay in between.

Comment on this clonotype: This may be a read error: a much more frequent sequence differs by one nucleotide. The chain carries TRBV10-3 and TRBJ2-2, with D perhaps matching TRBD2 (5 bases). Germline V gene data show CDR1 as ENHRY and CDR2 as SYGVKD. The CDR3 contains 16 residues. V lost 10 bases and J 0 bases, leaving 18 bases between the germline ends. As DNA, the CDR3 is TGTGCCAACTCCCCGGGAATAGCCTCGAACACCGGGGAGCTGTTTTTT. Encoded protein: CANSPGIASNTGELFF.

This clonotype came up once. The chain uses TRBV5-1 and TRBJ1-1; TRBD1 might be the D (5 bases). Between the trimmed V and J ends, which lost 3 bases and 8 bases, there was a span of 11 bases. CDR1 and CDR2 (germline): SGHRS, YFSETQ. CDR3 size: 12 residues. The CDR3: CASSWGWTEAFF. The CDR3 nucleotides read TGCGCCAGCAGCTGGGGATGGACAGAAGCTTTCTTT.

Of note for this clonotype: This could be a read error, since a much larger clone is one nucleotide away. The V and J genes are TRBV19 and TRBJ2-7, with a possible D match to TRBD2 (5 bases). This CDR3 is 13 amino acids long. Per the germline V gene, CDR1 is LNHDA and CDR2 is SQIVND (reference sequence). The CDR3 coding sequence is TGTGCCAGTAGTATTACACTCGACTACGAGCAGTGCTTC. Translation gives CASSITLDYEQCF. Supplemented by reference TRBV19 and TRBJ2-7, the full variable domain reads DGGITQSPKYLFRKEGQNVTLSCEQNLNHDAMYWYRQDPGQGLRLIYYSQIVNDFQKGDIAEGYSVSREKKESFPLTVTSAQKNPTAFYLCASSITLDYEQCFGPGTRLTVT.

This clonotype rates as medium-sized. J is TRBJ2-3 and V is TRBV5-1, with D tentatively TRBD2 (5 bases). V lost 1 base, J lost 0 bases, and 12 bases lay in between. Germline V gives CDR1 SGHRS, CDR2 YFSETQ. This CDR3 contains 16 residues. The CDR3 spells CASSLNGRTSTDTQYF. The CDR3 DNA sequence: TGCGCCAGCAGCTTGAATGGACGGACTAGCACAGATACGCAGTATTTT.

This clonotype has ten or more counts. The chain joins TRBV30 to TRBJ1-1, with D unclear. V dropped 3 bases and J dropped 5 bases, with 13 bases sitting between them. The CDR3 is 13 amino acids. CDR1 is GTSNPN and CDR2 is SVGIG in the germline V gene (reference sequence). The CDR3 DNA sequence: TGTGCCTGGAGGGCAGATCGGAGAACTGAAGCTTTCTTT. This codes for CAWRADRRTEAFF.

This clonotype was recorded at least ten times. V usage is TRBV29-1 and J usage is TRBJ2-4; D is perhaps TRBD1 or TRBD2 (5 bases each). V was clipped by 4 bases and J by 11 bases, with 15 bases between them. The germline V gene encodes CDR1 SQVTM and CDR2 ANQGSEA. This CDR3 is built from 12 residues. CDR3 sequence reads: CSVGDAGSLQYF. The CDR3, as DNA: TGCAGCGTTGGGGACGCAGGGAGTCTTCAGTACTTC.

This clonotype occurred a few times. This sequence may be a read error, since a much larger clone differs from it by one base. In DNA, the CDR3 is TGTGCCAGCGGCGTAGGGGGGTTCTCTGGAAACACCATATATTTT. Its translation: CASGVGGFSGNTIYF. The J gene is TRBJ1-3, the V gene TRBV9; D is perhaps TRBD1 (6 bases). Germline CDR1 is SGDLS and CDR2 is YYNGEE. The CDR3 covers 15 residues.

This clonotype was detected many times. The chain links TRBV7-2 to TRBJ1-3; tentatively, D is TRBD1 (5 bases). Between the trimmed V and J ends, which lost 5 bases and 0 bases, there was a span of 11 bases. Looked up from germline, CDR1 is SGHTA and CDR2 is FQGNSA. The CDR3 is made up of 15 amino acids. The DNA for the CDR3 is TGTGCCAGCAGCCCTGGGGGGTTCTCTGGAAACACCATATATTTT. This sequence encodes CASSPGGFSGNTIYF.

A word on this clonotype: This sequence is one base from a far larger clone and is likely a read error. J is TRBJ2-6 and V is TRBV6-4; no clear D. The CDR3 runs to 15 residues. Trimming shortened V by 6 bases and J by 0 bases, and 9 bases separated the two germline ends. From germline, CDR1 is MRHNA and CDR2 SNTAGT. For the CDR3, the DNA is TGTGCCAGCAGCCCCTACGACTCTGGGGCCAACGTCCTGACTTTC. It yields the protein CASSPYDSGANVLTF.

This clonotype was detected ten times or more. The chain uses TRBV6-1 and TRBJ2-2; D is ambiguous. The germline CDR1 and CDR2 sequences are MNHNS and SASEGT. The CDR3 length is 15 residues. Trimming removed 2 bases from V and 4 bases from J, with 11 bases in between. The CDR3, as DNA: TGTGCCAGCAGTGAAAGGCCGCAACCCACCGGGGAGCTGTTTTTT. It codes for CASSERPQPTGELFF.

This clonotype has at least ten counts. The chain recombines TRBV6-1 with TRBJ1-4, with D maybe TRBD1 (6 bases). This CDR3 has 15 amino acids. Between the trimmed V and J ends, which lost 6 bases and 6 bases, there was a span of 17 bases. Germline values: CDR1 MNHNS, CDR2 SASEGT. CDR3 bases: TGTGCCAGCAGGATTGGGGGGCGAAGTGATGAAAAACTGTTTTTT. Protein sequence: CASRIGGRSDEKLFF.

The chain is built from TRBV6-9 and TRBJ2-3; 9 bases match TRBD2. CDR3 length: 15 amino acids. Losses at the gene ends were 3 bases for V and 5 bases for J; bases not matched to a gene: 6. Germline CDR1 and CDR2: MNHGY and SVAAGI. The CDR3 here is CASSYTAGGGDTQYF. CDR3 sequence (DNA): TGTGCCAGCAGTTACACGGCGGGGGGGGGAGATACGCAGTATTTT.

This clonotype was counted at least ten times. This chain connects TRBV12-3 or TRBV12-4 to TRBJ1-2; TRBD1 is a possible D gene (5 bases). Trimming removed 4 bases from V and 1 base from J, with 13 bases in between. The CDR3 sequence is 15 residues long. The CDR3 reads CASSYYRSSNYGYTF. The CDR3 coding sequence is TGTGCCAGCAGTTATTACAGGAGCAGTAACTATGGCTACACCTTC.

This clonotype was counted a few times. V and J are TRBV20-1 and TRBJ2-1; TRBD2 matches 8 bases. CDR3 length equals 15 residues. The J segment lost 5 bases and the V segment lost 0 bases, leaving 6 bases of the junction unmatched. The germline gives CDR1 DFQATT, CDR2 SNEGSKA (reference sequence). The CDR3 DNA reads TGCAGTGCTAGAGATCTACTAGCGGAAAACAATGAGCAGTTCTTC. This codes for CSARDLLAENNEQFF.

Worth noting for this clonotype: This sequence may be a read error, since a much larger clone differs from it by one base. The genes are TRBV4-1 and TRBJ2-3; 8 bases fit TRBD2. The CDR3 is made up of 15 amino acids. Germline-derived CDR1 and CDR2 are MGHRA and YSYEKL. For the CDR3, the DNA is TGTGCCAGCAGCCAAACGACTAGCGACACAGATGCGCAGTATTTT. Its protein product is CASSQTTSDTDAQYF.

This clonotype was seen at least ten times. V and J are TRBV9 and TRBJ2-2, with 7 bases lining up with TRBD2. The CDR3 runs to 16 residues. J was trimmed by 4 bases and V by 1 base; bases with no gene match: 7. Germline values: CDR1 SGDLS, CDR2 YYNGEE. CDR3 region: CASSVSWGGVTGELFF. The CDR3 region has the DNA TGTGCCAGCAGCGTATCTTGGGGGGGGGTCACCGGGGAGCTGTTTTTT.

The CDR3 DNA sequence: TGCAGTGCTAGATTGGGTCTTGGCAGGGTGAGCAATCAGCCCCAGCATTTT. Translation gives CSARLGLGRVSNQPQHF. V usage is TRBV20-1 and J usage is TRBJ1-5; possible D gene TRBD1, 5 bases. Germline V gene data show CDR1 as DFQATT and CDR2 as SNEGSKA (reference sequence). V lost 2 bases and J lost 1, with 18 bases in between. The CDR3 runs to 17 residues.

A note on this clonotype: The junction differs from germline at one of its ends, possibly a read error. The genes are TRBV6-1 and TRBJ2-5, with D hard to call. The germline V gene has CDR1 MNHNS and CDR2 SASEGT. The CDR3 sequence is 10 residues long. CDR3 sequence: CASSEALFGF. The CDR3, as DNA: TGTGCCAGCAGTGAAGCGCTTTTTGGATTC.

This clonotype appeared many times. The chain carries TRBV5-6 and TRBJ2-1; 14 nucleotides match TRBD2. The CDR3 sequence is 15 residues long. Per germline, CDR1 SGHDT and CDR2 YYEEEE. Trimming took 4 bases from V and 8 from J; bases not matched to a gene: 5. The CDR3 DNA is TGTGCCAGCAGCCCCGGGACTAGCGGGGGATATGAGCAGTTCTTC. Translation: CASSPGTSGGYEQFF.

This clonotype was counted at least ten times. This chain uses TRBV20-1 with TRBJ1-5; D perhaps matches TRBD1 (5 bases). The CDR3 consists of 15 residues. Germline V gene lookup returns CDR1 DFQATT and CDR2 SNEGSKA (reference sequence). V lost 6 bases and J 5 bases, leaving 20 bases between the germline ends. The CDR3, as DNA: TGCAGTGCCCCCTGGGAGGGGTTCGGGGATCAGCCCCAGCATTTT. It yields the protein CSAPWEGFGDQPQHF.

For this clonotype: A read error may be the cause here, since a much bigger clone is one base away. The CDR3 region has the DNA TGTGCCTCACAGGGGGCGCACACTGAAGCTTTCTTT. Translated: CASQGAHTEAFF. This chain connects TRBV30 to TRBJ1-1; 9 bases match TRBD1. This CDR3 contains 12 residues. With 7 bases clipped from V and 3 bases from J, the junction kept 3 bases outside the gene matches. Germline V gene data show CDR1 as GTSNPN and CDR2 as SVGIG (reference sequence). Full variable domain (remainder filled in from reference TRBV30 and TRBJ1-1): SQTIHQWPATLVQPVGSPLSLECTVEGTSNPNLYWYRQAAGRGLQLLFYSVGIGQISSEVPQNLSASRPQDRQFILSSKKLLLSDSGFYLCASQGAHTEAFFGQGTRLTVV.

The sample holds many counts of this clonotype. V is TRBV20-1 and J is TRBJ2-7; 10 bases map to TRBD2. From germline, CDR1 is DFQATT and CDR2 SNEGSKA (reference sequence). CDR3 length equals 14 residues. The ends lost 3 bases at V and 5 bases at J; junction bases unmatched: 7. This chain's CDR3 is CSASVGTSANEQYF. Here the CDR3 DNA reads TGCAGTGCTAGTGTTGGGACTAGCGCCAACGAGCAGTACTTC.

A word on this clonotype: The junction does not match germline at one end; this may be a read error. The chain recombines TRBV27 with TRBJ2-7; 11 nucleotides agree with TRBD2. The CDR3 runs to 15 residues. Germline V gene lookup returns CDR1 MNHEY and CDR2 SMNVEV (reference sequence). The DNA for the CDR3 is TGTGCCAGCGGTCTACAGACTAGCGGGGCCTACGAGAAGTACTTC. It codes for CASGLQTSGAYEKYF.